The following is a TCR beta chain sequence with its context. Its antigen is unknown. This record belongs to a study of blood T cells in healthy people across ages. With a J-beta primer mix and a sample-barcoded 5' primer, a second PCR ran about 7 to 12 cycles. A single record per CDR3 protein comes from TCRdb applying MiXCR to the 5' RACE reads. The data show about 780,000 distinct CDR3 sequences, about half seen once. Findings of the study overall: Higher naive T cell percentage went strongly together with higher TCR beta diversity. The lack of PBMC sorting stopped any conclusive naive versus antigen-experienced comparison.

Germline V lookup: CDR1 MDHEN, CDR2 SYDVKM. Trimming left V 2 bases short and J 5 bases short, with 19 bases between. This CDR3 region has 16 residues. The chain combines TRBV28 with TRBJ2-7; maybe TRBD2 (5 bases). The sequenced material came from blood. The clonotype comes from an elderly man in good health. The CDR3 DNA reads TGTGCCAGCAGTTTAGGTGGGTCGGGAAATGGAGACGAGCAGTACTTC. It yields the protein CASSLGGSGNGDEQYF.